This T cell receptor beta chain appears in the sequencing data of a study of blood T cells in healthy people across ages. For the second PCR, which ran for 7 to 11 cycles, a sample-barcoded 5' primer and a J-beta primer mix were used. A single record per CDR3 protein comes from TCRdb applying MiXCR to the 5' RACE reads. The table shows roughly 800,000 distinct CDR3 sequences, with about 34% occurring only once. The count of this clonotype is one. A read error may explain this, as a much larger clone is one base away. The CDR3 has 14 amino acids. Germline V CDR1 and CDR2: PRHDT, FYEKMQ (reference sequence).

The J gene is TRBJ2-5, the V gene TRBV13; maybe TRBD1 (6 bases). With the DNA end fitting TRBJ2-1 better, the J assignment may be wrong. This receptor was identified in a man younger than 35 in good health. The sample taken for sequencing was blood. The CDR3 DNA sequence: TGTGCCAGCAGTAATAGGGACAACCAAGAGACCCAGTTCTTC. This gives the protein CASSNRDNQETQFF.